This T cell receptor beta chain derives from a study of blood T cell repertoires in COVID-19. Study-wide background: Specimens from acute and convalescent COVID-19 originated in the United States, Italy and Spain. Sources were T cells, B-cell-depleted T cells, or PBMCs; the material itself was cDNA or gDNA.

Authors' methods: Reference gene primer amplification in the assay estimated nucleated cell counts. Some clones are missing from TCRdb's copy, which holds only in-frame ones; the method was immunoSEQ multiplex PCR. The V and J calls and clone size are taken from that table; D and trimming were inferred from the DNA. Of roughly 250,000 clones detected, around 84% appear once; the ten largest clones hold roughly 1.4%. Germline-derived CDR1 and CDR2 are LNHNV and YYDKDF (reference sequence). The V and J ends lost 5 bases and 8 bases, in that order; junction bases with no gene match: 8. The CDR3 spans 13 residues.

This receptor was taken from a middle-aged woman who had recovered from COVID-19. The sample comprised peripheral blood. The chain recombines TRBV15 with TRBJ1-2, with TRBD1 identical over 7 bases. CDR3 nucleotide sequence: TGTGCCACCAGCGTACAGGGGTTCTCCGGCTACACCTTC. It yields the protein CATSVQGFSGYTF.